These T cell receptor beta chains were read from a single sample in a study of human T cells and chemical hapten exposure. Each CDR3 protein is one row after TCRdb ran MiXCR on the RACE reads. The table shows some 110,000 distinct CDR3 sequences, with roughly 10% occurring only once. The sequencing used whole blood, collected in connection with sensitization to the hapten diphenylcyclopropenone (DPC). These receptors were taken from a woman between 45 and 65 years old with alopecia areata. Some clones in this sample may be carry-over from other donors' samples. Both conserved end residues are trimmed from each CDR3.

V gene	J gene	CDR3 protein
TRBV20-1	TRBJ1-2	SARQGYGYT
TRBV11-2	TRBJ2-1	ASSSSGSGYNEQF
TRBV27	TRBJ2-7	ASRQGAPYEQY
TRBV12-3/TRBV12-4	TRBJ2-7	ASTSFPYEQY
TRBV20-1	TRBJ2-1	SASPRGGGYSYNEQF
TRBV12-3/TRBV12-4	TRBJ2-2	ASSGTGANTGELF
TRBV3-1	TRBJ2-3	ASSQSAFSTDTQY
TRBV5-1	TRBJ2-7	ASSSRVGEEQY
TRBV19	TRBJ2-3	ASRPDPSGDTQY
TRBV10-2	TRBJ1-4	ASSDGDEEKLF
TRBV20-1	TRBJ2-5	SARDRGKETQY
TRBV5-5	TRBJ1-5	ASSFSGNQPQH
TRBV7-6	TRBJ2-3	ASSLLPPSGGSTDTQY
TRBV25-1	TRBJ2-3	ASSVGGAVTDTQY
TRBV7-2	TRBJ2-1	ASSLVYSAEQF
TRBV7-2	TRBJ2-1	ASSLRGGRALGEQF
TRBV3-1	TRBJ2-1	ASSQLSRDISYNEQF
TRBV6-5	TRBJ1-1	ASRQKPTGDDTEAF
TRBV18	TRBJ2-1	ASYRDPYNEQF
TRBV27	TRBJ2-3	ASSLLAGDTQY
TRBV5-6	TRBJ1-2	ASSWGGRST
TRBV14	TRBJ2-1	ASSPPPSAHCEQF